This TCR beta chain was sequenced for a study of beta chain features in type 1 diabetes. Whole-study results and caveats: There was a moderate but significant shortening of TCRB CDR3s in all four CD4+ subsets of Type 1 diabetes patients.

Populations obtained by sorting all exceeded 98% purity. The entirety of the isolated RNA underwent reverse transcription, so expressed TCRB transcripts were sequenced. The method was immunoSEQ multiplex PCR; TCRdb's version includes in-frame clones alone and lacks a portion of them. The sample has roughly 150,000 clones, 50% to 70% seen once. With respect to this clone: Its target is unknown.

This receptor was obtained from a man between 25 and 39 years old with type 1 diabetes. The material sequenced was naive CD4+ T cells from blood.

The chain's CDR3 is CASRGTGVDTQYF. CDR3 bases: TGTGCCAGCAGAGGGACAGGGGTAGATACGCAGTATTTT. This rearrangement joins TRBV28 to TRBJ2-3; the match to TRBD1 covers 10 bases. Germline lookup yields CDR1 MDHEN and CDR2 SYDVKM. Trimming took 6 bases from V and 5 from J; bases not matched to a gene: 2. This CDR3 is built from 13 residues.